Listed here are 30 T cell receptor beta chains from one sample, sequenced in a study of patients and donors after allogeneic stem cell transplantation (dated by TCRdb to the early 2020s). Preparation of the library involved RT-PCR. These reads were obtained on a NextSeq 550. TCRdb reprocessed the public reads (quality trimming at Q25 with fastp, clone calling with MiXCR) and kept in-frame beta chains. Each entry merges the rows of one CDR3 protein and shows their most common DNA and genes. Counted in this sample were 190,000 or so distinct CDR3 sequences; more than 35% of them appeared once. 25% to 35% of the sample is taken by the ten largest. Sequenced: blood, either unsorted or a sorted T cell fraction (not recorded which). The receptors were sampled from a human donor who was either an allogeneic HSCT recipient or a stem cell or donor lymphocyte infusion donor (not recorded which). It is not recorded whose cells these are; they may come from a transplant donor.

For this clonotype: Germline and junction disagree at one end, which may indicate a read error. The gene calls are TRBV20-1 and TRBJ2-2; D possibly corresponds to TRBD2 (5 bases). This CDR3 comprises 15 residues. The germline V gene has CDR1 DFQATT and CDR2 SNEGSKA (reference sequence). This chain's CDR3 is CSARDIPGNAGELFF. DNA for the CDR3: TGCAGTGCTAGAGATATTCCCGGGAACGCCGGGGAGCTGTTTTTT.

For the CDR3, the DNA is TGTGCCAGCAGAGGACAGGGGGTTAGCACTGAAGCTTTCTTT. It codes for CASRGQGVSTEAFF. This sequence joins TRBV6-5 and TRBJ1-1; 10 bases are shared with TRBD1. The CDR3 totals 14 residues. J gave up 4 bases and V 6 bases, and 5 bases lay outside the gene matches. Germline CDR1 is MNHEY and CDR2 is SVGAGI.

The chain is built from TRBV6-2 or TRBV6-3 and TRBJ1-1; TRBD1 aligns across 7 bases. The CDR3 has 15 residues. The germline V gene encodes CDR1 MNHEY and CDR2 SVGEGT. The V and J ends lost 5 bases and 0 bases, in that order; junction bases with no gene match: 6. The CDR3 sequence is CASSHRGSLNTEAFF. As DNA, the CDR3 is TGTGCCAGCAGTCACAGGGGCAGCTTGAACACTGAAGCTTTCTTT.

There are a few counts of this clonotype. CDR3 sequence (DNA): TGTGCCAGCAGTGAGAATGAGCAGTTCTTC. Residues: CASSENEQFF. V is TRBV28 and J is TRBJ2-1; D call uncertain. The V gene lost 5 bases and the J gene lost 7 bases, with 3 bases spanning the gap. This CDR3 is built from 10 residues. The germline gives CDR1 MDHEN, CDR2 SYDVKM.

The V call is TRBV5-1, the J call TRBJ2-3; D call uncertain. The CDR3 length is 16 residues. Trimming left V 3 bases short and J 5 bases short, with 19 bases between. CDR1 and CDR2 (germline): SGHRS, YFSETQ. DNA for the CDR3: TGCGCCAGCAGCTGGTCTGGCGGAGAGTCGGAAGATACGCAGTATTTT. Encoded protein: CASSWSGGESEDTQYF.

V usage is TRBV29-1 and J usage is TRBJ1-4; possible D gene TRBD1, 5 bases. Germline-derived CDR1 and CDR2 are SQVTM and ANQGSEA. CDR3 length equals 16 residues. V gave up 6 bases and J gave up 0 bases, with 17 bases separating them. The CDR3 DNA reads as TGCAGCGTCGAGGTGGGGGTTGGTGCAACTAATGAAAAACTGTTTTTT. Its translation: CSVEVGVGATNEKLFF.

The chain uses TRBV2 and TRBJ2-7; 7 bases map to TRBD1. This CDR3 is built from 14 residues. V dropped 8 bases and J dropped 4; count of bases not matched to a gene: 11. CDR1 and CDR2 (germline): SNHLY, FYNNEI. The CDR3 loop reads CASLPRDSGYEQYF. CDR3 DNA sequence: TGTGCCAGCTTACCCCGGGACAGCGGTTACGAGCAGTACTTC. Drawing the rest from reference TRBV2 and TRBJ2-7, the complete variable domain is EPEVTQTPSHQVTQMGQEVILRCVPISNHLYFYWYRQILGQKVEFLVSFYNNEISEKSEIFDDQFSVERPDGSNFTLKIRSTKLEDSAMYFCASLPRDSGYEQYFGPGTRLTVT.

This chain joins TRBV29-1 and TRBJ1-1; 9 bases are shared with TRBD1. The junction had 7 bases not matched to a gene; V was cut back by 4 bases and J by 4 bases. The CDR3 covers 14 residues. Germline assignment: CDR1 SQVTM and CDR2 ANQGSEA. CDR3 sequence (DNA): TGCAGCGTTGGACCCCGGACAGGGGCCACTGAAGCTTTCTTT. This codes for CSVGPRTGATEAFF. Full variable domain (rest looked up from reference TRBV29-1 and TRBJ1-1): SAVISQKPSRDICQRGTSLTIQCQVDSQVTMMFWYRQQPGQSLTLIATANQGSEATYESGFVIDKFPISRPNLTFSTLTVSNMSPEDSSIYLCSVGPRTGATEAFFGQGTRLTVV.

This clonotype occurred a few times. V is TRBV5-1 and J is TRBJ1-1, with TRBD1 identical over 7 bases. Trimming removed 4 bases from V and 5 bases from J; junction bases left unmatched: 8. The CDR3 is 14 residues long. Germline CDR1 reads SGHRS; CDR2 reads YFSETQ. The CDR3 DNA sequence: TGCGCCAGCAGCAGAACAGCAGGGGGAACTGAAGCTTTCTTT. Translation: CASSRTAGGTEAFF.

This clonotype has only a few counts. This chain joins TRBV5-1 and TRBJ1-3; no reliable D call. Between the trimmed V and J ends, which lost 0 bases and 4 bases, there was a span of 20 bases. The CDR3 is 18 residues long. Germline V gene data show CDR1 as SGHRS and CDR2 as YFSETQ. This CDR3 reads CASSLDQSALRRGNTIYF. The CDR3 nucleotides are TGCGCCAGCAGCTTGGATCAATCGGCCCTCAGGAGGGGAAACACCATATATTTT.

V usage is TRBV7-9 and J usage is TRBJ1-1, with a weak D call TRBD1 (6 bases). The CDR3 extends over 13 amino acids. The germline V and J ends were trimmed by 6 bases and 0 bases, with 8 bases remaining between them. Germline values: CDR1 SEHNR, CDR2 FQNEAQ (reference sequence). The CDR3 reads CASRRGVNTEAFF. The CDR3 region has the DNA TGTGCCAGCAGAAGGGGGGTGAACACTGAAGCTTTCTTT.

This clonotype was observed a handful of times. The CDR3 region has the DNA TGCGCCAGCAGCCATACTCCCGGAGGGGGGAAAACTGAAGCTTTCTTT. It encodes CASSHTPGGGKTEAFF. The J gene is TRBJ1-1, the V gene TRBV4-3; TRBD1 is a possible D gene (6 bases). Per the germline V gene, CDR1 is LGHNA and CDR2 is YSLEER. V lost 3 bases to trimming and J lost 5 bases, with 19 bases between them. The CDR3 covers 16 residues.

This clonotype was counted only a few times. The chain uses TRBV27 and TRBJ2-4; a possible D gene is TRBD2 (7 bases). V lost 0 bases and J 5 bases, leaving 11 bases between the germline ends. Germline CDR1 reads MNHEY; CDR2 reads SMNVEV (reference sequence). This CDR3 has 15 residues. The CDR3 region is CASSLSGGGQNIQYF. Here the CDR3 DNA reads TGTGCCAGCAGTTTATCGGGAGGGGGACAAAACATTCAGTACTTC.

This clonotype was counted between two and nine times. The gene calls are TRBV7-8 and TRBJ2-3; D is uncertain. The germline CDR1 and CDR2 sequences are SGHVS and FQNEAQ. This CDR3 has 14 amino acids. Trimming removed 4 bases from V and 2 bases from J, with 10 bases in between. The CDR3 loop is CASSSRPFTDTQYF. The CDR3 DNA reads TGTGCCAGCAGCTCCAGGCCTTTCACAGATACGCAGTATTTT.

The CDR3 is CATSRVLSGRFPYEQYF. CDR3 coding DNA: TGTGCCACCAGCAGAGTTTTGAGCGGGAGGTTCCCCTACGAGCAGTACTTC. J is TRBJ2-7 and V is TRBV15; 9 bases align to TRBD2. The CDR3 has 17 residues. Germline V CDR1 and CDR2: LNHNV, YYDKDF (reference sequence). The trim removed 1 base at V and 2 bases at J, leaving 9 bases unmatched.

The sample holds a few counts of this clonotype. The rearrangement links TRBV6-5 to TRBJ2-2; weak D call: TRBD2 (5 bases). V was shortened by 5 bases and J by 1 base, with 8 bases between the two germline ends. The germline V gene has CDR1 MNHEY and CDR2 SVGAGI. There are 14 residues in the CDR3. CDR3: CASSTGVNTGELFF. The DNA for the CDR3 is TGTGCCAGCAGTACCGGGGTGAACACCGGGGAGCTGTTTTTT.

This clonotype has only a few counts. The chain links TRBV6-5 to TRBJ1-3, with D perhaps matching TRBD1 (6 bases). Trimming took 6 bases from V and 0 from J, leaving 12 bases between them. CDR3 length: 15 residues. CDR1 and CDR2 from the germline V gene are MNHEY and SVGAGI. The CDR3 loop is CASRRTGNSGNTIYF. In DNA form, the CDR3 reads TGTGCCAGCAGACGAACAGGGAACTCTGGAAACACCATATATTTT.

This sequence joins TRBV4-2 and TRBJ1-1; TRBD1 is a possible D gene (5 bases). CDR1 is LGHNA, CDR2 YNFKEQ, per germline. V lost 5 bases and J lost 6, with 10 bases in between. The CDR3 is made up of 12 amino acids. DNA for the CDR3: TGTGCCAGCAGCGGGGCCTTACCTGAAGCTTTCTTT. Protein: CASSGALPEAFF.

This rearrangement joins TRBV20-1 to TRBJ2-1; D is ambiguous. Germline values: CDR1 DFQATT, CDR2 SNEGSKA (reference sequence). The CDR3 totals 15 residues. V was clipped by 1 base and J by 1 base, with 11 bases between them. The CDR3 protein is CSARVTGRSYNEQFF. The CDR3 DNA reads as TGCAGTGCTAGAGTGACTGGCAGGTCCTACAATGAGCAGTTCTTC.

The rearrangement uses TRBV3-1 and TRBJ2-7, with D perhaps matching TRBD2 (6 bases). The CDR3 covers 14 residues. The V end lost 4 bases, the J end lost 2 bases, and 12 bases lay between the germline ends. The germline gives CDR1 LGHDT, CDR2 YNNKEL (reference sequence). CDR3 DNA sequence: TGTGCCAGCAGCCCGCTAGCGCAAACCTACGAGCAGTACTTC. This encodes CASSPLAQTYEQYF.

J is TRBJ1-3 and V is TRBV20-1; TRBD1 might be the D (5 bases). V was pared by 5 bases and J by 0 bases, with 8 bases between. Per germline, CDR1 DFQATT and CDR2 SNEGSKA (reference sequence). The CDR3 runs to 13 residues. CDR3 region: CSAGHFSGNTIYF. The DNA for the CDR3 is TGCAGTGCTGGACACTTCTCTGGAAACACCATATATTTT.

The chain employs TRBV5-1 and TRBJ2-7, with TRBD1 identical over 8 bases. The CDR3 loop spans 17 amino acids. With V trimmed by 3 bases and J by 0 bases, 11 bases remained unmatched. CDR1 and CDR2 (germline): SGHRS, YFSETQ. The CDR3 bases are TGCGCCAGCAGCTCAGGACGGACAGGGAAGGGCTCCTACGAGCAGTACTTC. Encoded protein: CASSSGRTGKGSYEQYF.

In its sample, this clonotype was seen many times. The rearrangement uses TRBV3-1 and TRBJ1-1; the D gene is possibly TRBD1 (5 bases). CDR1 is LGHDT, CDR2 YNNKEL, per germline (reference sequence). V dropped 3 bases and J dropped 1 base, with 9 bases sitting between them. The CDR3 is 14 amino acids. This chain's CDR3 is CASSHPTGNTEAFF. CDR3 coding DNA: TGTGCCAGCAGCCACCCAACAGGGAACACTGAAGCTTTCTTT.

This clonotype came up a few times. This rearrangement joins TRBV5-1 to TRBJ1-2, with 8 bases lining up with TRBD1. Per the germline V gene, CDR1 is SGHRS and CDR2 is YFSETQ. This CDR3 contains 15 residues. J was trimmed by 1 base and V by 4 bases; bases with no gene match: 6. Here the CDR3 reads CASSPDRVNNYGYTF. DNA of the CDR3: TGCGCCAGCAGCCCGGACAGGGTGAATAACTATGGCTACACCTTC.

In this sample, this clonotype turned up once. CDR3 in amino acids: CASSLLGKGQETQYF. The CDR3 nucleotides read TGTGCCAGCAGCCTCCTGGGTAAGGGCCAAGAGACCCAGTACTTC. The chain employs TRBV12-3 or TRBV12-4 and TRBJ2-5; D is uncertain. The CDR3 runs 15 residues. Trimming cost V 6 bases and J 1 base, with 15 bases left between them.

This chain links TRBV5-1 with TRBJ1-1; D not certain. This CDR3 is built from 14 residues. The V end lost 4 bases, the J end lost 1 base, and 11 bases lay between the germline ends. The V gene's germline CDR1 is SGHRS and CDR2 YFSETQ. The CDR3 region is CASSPYEENTEAFF. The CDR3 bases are TGCGCCAGCAGCCCTTATGAGGAGAACACTGAAGCTTTCTTT.

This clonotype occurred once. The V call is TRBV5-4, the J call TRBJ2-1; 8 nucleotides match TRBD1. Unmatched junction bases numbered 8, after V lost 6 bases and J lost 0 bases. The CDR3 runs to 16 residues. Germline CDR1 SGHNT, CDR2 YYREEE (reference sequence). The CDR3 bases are TGTGCCAGCACCTCTAGGACAGGGCGCTCCTACAATGAGCAGTTCTTC. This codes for CASTSRTGRSYNEQFF.

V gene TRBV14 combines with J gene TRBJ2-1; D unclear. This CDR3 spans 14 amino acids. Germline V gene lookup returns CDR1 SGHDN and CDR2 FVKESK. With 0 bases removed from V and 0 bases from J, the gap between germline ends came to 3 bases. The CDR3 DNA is TGTGCCAGCAGCCAAGACTTCTCCTACAATGAGCAGTTCTTC. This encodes CASSQDFSYNEQFF. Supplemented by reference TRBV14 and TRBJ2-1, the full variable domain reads EAGVTQFPSHSVIEKGQTVTLRCDPISGHDNLYWYRRVMGKEIKFLLHFVKESKQDESGMPNNRFLAERTGGTYSTLKVQPAELEDSGVYFCASSQDFSYNEQFFGPGTRLTVL.

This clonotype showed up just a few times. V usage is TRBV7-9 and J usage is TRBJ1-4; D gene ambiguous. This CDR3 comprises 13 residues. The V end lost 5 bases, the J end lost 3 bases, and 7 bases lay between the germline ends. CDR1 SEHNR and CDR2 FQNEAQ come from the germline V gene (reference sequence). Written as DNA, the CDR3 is TGTGCCAGCAGCGGACTACCTAATGAAAAACTGTTTTTT. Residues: CASSGLPNEKLFF.

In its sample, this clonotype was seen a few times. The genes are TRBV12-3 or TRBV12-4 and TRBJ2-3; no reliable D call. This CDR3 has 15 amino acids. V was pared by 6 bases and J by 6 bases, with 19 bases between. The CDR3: CASSARPELPDTQYF. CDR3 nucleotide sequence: TGTGCCAGCAGCGCCCGGCCGGAGCTCCCCGATACGCAGTATTTT.